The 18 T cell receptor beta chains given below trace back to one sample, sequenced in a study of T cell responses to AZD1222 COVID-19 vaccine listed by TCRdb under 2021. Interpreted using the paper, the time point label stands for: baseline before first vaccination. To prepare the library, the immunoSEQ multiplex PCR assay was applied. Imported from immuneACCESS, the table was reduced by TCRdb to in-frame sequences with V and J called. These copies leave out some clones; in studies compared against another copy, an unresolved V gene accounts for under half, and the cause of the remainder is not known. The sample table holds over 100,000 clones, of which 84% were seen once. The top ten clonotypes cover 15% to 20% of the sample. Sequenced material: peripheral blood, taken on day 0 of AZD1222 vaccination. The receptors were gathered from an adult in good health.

CDR3 bases: TGTGCCAGCAGTGTGACAGCGACAGTCTCTGGGGCCAACGTCCTGACTTTC. This encodes CASSVTATVSGANVLTF. V is TRBV28 and J is TRBJ2-6, with a possible D match to TRBD1 (5 bases). This CDR3 is 17 amino acids long. V was clipped by 5 bases and J by 0 bases, with 14 bases between them. From germline, CDR1 is MDHEN and CDR2 SYDVKM.

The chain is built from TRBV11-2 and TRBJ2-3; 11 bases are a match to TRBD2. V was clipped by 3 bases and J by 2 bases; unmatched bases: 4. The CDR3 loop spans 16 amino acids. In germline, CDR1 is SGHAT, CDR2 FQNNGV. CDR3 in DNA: TGTGCCAGCAGCTTGGGGACTAGCGGACTCACAGATACGCAGTATTTT. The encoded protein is CASSLGTSGLTDTQYF.

This chain's CDR3 is CASSDVGGFKNIQYF. For the CDR3, the DNA is TGTGCCAGCAGTGATGTTGGGGGTTTCAAAAACATTCAGTACTTC. The chain has TRBV6-1 and TRBJ2-4, with D perhaps given as TRBD1 or TRBD2 (5 bases each). This CDR3 has 15 residues. Deletions cut 3 bases from V and 3 bases from J, with 12 bases between. The germline gives CDR1 MNHNS, CDR2 SASEGT.

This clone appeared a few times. CDR3 protein: CASSLGRVDTQYF. Written as DNA, the CDR3 is TGTGCCAGCAGCTTAGGGAGAGTGGATACGCAGTATTTT. This sequence joins TRBV11-3 and TRBJ2-3; D is uncertain. V shed 1 base and J shed 6 bases, with 8 bases lying between them. Germline V gives CDR1 SGHNT, CDR2 YENEEA. The CDR3 runs to 13 residues. Looking up the rest from reference TRBV11-3 and TRBJ2-3 gives the full variable domain: EAGVVQSPRYKIIEKKQPVAFWCNPISGHNTLYWYLQNLGQGPELLIRYENEEAVDDSQLPKDRFSAERLKGVDSTLKIQPAELGDSAVYLCASSLGRVDTQYFGPGTRLTVL.

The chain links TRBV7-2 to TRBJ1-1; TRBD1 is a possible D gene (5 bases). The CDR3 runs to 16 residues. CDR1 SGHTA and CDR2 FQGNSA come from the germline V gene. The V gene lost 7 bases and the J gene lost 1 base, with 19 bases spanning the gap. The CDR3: CASTQGLGHRNTEAFF. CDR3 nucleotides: TGTGCCAGCACCCAGGGATTAGGTCATCGGAACACTGAAGCTTTCTTT.

The CDR3 nucleotides read TGTGCCAGCAGTTTTGGAGCTAACTATGGCTACACCTTC. Translating it yields CASSFGANYGYTF. The chain couples TRBV12-3 or TRBV12-4 to TRBJ1-2, with D hard to call. The CDR3 is made up of 13 amino acids. With 3 bases removed from V and 0 bases from J, the gap between germline ends came to 5 bases.

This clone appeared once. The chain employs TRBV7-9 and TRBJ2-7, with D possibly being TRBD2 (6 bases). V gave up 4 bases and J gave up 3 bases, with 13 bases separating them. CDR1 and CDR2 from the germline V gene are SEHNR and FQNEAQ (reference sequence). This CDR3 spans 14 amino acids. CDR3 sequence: CASSSGLGVYEQYF. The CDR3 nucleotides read TGTGCCAGCAGCTCGGGACTGGGGGTCTACGAGCAGTACTTC.

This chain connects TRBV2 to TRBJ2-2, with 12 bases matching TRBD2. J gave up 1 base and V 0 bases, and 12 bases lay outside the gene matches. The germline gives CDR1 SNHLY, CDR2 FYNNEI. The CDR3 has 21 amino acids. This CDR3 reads CASSEAQRPGLAGLNTGELFF. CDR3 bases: TGTGCCAGCAGTGAAGCTCAAAGGCCGGGACTAGCGGGTTTGAACACCGGGGAGCTGTTTTTT.

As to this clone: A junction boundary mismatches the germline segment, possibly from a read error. DNA for the CDR3: TGTGCCAGCAGGGAAGGGGCAGGGACGTATAACTATGGCTACACCTTC. Amino acid sequence: CASREGAGTYNYGYTF. V usage is TRBV2 and J usage is TRBJ1-2, with TRBD1 as a possible D gene (5 bases). CDR1 is SNHLY and CDR2 is FYNNEI in the germline V gene. This CDR3 is 16 amino acids long.

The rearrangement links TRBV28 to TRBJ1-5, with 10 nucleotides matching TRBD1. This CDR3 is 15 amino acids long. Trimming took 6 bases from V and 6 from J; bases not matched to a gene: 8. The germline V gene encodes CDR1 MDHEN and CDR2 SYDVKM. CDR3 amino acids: CASRWGQGWGQPQHF. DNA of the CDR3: TGTGCCAGCAGATGGGGACAGGGGTGGGGTCAGCCCCAGCATTTT.

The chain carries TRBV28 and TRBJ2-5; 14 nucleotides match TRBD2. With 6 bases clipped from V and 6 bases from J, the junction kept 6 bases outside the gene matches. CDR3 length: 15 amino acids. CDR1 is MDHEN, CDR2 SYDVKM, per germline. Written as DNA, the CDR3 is TGTGCCAGCAGCTTGACTAGCGGGAGGGCAAAGACCCAGTACTTC. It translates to CASSLTSGRAKTQYF.

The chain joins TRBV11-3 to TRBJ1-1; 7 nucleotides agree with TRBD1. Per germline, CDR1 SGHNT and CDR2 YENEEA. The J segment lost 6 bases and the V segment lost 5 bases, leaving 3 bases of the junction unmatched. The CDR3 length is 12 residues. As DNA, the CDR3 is TGTGCCAGCAGCGCAGGGGGGTCTGAAGCTTTCTTT. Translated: CASSAGGSEAFF.

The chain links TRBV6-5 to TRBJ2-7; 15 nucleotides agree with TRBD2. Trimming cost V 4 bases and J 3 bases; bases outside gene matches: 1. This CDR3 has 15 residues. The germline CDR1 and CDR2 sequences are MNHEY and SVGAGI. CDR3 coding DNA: TGTGCCAGCAGTTGGACTAGCGGGAGGGACTACGAGCAGTACTTC. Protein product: CASSWTSGRDYEQYF.

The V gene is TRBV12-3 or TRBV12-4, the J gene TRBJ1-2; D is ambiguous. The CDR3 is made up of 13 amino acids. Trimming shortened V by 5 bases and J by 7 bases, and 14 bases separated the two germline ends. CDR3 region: CASSQVKGRGYTF. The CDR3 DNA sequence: TGTGCCAGCAGTCAAGTAAAAGGGCGTGGCTACACCTTC.

The CDR3 DNA is TGCGCCGGAGGATTCTCTGGAAACACCATATATTTT. Residues: CAGGFSGNTIYF. The rearrangement links TRBV5-1 to TRBJ1-3; D gene unclear. CDR1 is SGHRS and CDR2 is YFSETQ in the germline V gene. This CDR3 spans 12 amino acids. V gave up 10 bases and J gave up 0 bases, with 8 bases separating them.

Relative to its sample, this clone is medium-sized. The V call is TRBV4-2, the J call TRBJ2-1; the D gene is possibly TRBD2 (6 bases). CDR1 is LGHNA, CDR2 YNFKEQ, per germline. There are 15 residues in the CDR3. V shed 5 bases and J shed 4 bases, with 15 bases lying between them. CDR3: CASSVSEEGYNEQFF. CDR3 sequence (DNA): TGTGCCAGCAGCGTCAGCGAGGAGGGGTACAATGAGCAGTTCTTC.

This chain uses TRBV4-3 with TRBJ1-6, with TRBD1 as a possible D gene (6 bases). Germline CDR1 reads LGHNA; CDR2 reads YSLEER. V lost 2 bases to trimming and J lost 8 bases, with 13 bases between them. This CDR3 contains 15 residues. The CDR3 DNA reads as TGCGCCAGCAGCCAAAACCGGGACACAGATTCACCCCTCCACTTT. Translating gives CASSQNRDTDSPLHF.

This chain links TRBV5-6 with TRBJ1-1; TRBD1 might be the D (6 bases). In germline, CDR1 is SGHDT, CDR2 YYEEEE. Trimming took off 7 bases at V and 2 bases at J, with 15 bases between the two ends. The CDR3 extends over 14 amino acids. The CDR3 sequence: CASAVGGRNTEAFF. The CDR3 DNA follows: TGTGCCAGCGCTGTAGGGGGGCGCAACACTGAAGCTTTCTTT.